This TCR beta chain was observed in a study of OX40 agonist ivuxolimab in advanced cancers. Any history of autoimmune disease or systemic immunosuppression disqualified patients. As to this clone: Its antigen is unknown.

Overall study results and limits: The antigens recognized by the expanded peripheral T cells, that is their antigen specificity, were not determined.

The method was immunoSEQ multiplex PCR; TCRdb's version includes in-frame clones alone and lacks a portion of them. The sample includes tens of thousands of clones, approximately 88% seen only once; the top ten take about 3.2%. Germline loops: CDR1 MRHNA, CDR2 SNTAGT. The CDR3 is 13 amino acids. Deletions cut 3 bases from V and 5 bases from J, with 9 bases between. This TCR was recovered from an adult with an advanced solid tumor such as melanoma, head and neck, liver or kidney cancer. The material sequenced was CD4+ or CD8+ T cells sorted from blood, taken in a trial of the OX40 agonist ivuxolimab. This chain connects TRBV6-4 to TRBJ2-3; D is possibly TRBD2 (6 bases). For the CDR3, the DNA is TGTGCCAGCAGTGAAGTGGGGGGAGATACGCAGTATTTT. Amino acids: CASSEVGGDTQYF.